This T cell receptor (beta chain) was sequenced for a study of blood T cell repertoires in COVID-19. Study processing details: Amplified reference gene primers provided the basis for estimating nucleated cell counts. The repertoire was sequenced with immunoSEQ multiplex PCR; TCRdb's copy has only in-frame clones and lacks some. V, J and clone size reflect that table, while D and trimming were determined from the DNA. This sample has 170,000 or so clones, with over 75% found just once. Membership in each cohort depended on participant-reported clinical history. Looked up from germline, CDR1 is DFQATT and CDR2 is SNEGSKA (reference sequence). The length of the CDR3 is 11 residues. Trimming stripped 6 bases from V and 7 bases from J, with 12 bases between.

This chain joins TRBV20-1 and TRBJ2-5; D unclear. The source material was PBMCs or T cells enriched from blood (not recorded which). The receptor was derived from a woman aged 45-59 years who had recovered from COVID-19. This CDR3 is CSADQEGTQYF. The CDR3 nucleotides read TGCAGTGCGGATCAGGAAGGGACCCAGTACTTC.